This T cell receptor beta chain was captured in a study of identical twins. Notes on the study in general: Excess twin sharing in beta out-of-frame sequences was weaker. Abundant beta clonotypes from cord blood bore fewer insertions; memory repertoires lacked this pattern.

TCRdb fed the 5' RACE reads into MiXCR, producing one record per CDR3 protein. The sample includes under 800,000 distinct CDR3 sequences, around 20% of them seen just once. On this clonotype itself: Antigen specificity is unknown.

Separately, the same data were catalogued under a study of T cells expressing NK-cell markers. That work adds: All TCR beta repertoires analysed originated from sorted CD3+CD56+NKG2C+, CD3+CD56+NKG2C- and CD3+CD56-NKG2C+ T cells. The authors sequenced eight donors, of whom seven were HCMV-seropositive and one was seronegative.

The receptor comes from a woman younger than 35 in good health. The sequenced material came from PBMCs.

In nucleotides, the CDR3 is TGCGCCAGCAGCCAAGATCAGTTCGGGACTAGCGGGAGGGGCACCGGGGAGCTGTTTTTT. The encoded protein is CASSQDQFGTSGRGTGELFF. The rearrangement links TRBV4-3 to TRBJ2-2; 16 bases are a match to TRBD2. The CDR3 runs to 20 residues. Trimming removed 0 bases from V and 4 bases from J; junction bases left unmatched: 8. Germline loops: CDR1 LGHNA, CDR2 YSLEER.